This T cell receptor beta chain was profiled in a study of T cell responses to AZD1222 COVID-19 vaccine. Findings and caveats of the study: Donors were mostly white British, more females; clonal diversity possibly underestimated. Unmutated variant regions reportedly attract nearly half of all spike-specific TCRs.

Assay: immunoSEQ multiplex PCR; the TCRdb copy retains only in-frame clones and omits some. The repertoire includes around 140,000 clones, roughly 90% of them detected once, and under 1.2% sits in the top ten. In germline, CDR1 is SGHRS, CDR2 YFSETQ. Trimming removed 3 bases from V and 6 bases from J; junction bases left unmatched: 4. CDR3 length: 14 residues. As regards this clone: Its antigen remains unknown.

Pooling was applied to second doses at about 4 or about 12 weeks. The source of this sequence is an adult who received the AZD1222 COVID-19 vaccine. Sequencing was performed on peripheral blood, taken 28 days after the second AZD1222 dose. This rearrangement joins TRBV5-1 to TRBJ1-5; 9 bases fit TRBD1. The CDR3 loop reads CASSWGQGTQPQHF. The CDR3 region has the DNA TGCGCCAGCAGCTGGGGACAGGGCACTCAGCCCCAGCATTTT. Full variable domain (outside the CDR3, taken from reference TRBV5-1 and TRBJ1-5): KAGVTQTPRYLIKTRGQQVTLSCSPISGHRSVSWYQQTPGQGLQFLFEYFSETQRNKGNFPGRFSGRQFSNSRSEMNVSTLELGDSALYLCASSWGQGTQPQHFGDGTRLSIL.